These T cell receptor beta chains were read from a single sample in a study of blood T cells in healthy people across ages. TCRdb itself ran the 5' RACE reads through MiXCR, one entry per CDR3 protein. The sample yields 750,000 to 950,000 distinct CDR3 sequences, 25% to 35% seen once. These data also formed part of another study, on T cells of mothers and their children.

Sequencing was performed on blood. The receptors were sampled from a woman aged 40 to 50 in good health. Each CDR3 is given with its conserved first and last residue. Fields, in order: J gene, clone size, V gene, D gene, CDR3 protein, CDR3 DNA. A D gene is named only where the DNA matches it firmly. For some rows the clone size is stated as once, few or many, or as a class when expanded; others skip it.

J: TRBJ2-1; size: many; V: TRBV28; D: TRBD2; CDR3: CASSQLAGVYNEQFF; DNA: TGTGCCAGCAGCCAACTAGCGGGGGTCTACAATGAGCAGTTCTTC
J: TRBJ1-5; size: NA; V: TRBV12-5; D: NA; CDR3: CASGLGGAGQPQHF; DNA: TGTGCTAGTGGTTTGGGGGGGGCCGGTCAGCCCCAGCATTTT
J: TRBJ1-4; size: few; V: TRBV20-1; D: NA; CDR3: CSASYGGLGEKLFF; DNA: TGCAGTGCTAGCTATGGGGGGCTAGGTGAAAAACTGTTTTTT
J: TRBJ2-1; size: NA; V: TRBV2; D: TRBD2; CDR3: CASTSGGAGEQFF; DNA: TGTGCCAGTACTAGCGGGGGGGCCGGTGAGCAGTTCTTC
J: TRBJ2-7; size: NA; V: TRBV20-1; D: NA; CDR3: CSARVLRGGASGEQYF; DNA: TGCAGTGCTAGAGTCCTCAGAGGGGGGGCCAGCGGTGAGCAGTACTTC
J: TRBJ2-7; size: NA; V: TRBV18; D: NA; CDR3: CASSDRQDQYF; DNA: TGTGCCAGCTCCGACCGACAGGATCAGTACTTC
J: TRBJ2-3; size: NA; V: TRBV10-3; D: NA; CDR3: CAISGGPGSSTDTQYF; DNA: TGTGCCATCAGTGGCGGACCGGGGTCGAGCACAGATACGCAGTATTTT
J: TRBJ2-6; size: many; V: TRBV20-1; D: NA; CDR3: CSATTGSPSGANVLTF; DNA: TGCAGTGCTACCACAGGCAGTCCCTCTGGGGCCAACGTCCTGACTTTC
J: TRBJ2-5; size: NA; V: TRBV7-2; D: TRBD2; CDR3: CASSSRSSGGAETQYF; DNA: TGTGCCAGCAGCTCCCGTTCTAGCGGGGGGGCCGAGACCCAGTACTTC
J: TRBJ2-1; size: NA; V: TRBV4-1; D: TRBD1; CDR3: CASSPWGQGARDEQFF; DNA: TGCGCCAGCAGCCCGTGGGGACAGGGGGCGCGGGATGAGCAGTTCTTC
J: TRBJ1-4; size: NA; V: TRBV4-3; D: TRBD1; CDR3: CASSQETGVKLFF; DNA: TGCGCCAGCAGCCAAGAGACAGGGGTAAAACTGTTTTTT
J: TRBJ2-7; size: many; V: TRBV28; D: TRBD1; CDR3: CAIAIIQGNEQYF; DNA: TGTGCCATTGCAATAATACAGGGGAACGAGCAGTACTTC
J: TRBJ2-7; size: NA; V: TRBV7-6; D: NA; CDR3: CASSTQGRAQYF; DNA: TGTGCCAGCAGCACACAGGGAAGGGCCCAGTACTTC
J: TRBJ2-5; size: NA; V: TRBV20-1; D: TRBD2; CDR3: CSAQRPGLAGWGETQYF; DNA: TGCAGTGCACAACGGCCCGGACTAGCGGGGTGGGGAGAGACCCAGTACTTC
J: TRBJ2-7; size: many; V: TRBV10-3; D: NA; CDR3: CAISPGTTNEQYF; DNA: TGTGCCATCAGTCCGGGAACGACTAACGAGCAGTACTTC
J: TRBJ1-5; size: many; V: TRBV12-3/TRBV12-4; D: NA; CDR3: CASSSGTPIPQHF; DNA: TGTGCCAGCAGTTCCGGGACCCCAATCCCCCAGCATTTT
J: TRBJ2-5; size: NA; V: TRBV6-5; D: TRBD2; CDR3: CASSYSLAAVETQYF; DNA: TGTGCCAGCAGTTACTCTCTAGCGGCGGTGGAGACCCAGTACTTC
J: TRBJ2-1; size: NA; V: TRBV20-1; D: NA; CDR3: CSASPNPPGLAPDEQFF; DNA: TGCAGTGCTAGTCCCAATCCGCCGGGACTCGCCCCAGATGAGCAGTTCTTC
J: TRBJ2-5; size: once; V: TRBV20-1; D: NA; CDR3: CSAPPPWGGYQETQYF; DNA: TGCAGTGCTCCCCCCCCGTGGGGGGGCTACCAAGAGACCCAGTACTTC
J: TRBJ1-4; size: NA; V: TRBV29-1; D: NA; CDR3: CSVYRRDEEKLFF; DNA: TGCAGCGTTTATAGGAGGGACGAGGAAAAACTGTTTTTT
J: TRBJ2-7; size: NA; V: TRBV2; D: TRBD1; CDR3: CASLDRDEQYF; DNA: TGTGCCAGTTTGGACAGGGACGAGCAGTACTTC
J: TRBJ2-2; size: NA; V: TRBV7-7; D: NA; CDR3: CASSAWTAGELFF; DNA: TGTGCTAGCAGCGCCTGGACGGCCGGGGAGCTGTTTTTT
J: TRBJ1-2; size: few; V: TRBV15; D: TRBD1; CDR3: CATSRDQGTGRGFEYGYTF; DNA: TGTGCCACCAGCAGAGATCAAGGGACAGGGAGAGGATTTGAGTATGGCTACACCTTC
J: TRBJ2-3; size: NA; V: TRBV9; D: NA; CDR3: CASSAPLGVSTDTQYF; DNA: TGTGCCAGCAGCGCCCCACTGGGCGTTAGCACAGATACGCAGTATTTT
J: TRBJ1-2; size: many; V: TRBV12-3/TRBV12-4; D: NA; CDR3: CASSFTGTNYGYTF; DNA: TGTGCCAGCAGTTTCACAGGGACTAACTATGGCTACACCTTC
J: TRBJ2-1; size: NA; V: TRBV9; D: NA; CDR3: CASSVGRGKLDEQFF; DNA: TGTGCCAGCAGCGTAGGGCGGGGCAAGTTGGATGAGCAGTTCTTC
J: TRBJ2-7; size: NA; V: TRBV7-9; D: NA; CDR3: CASSPPNGTYEQYF; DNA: TGTGCCAGCAGCCCCCCCAACGGTACCTACGAGCAGTACTTC
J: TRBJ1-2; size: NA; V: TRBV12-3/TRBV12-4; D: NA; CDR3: CASSLGRAKTNYGYTF; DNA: TGTGCCAGCAGTTTAGGCAGGGCTAAGACTAACTATGGCTACACCTTC
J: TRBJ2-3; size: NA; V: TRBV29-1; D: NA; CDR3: CSANWGDTQYF; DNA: TGCAGCGCGAATTGGGGGGATACGCAGTATTTT
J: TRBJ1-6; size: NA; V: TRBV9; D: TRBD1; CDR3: CASSVAGGANSPLHF; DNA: TGTGCCAGCAGCGTCGCAGGGGGCGCGAATTCACCCCTCCACTTT
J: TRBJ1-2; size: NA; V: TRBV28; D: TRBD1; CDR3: CASSRQGESYGYTF; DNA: TGTGCCAGCAGCCGACAGGGGGAGTCATATGGCTACACCTTC
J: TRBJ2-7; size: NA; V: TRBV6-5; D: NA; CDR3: CASSPRLGEGEQYF; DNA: TGTGCCAGCAGCCCCCGGCTAGGGGAAGGGGAGCAGTACTTC
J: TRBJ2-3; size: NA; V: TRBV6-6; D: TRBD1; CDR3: CASNTGGAWSDTQYF; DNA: TGTGCCAGCAACACAGGGGGCGCATGGTCCGATACGCAGTATTTT
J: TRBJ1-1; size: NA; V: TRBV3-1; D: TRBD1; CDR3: CASSPRTGTVNTEAFF; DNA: TGTGCCAGCAGCCCTCGAACCGGGACAGTGAACACTGAAGCTTTCTTT
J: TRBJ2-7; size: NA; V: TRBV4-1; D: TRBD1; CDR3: CASSQDSRTGVYEQYF; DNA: TGCGCCAGCAGCCAAGATAGCAGGACAGGGGTCTACGAGCAGTACTTC
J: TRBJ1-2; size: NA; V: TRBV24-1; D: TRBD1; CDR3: CATSTVSGGGADYGYTF; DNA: TGTGCCACCAGCACAGTATCGGGAGGGGGCGCGGACTATGGCTACACCTTC
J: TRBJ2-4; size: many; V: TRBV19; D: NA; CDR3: CASTEQGPKNIQYF; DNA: TGTGCCAGTACCGAACAGGGACCTAAAAACATTCAGTACTTC
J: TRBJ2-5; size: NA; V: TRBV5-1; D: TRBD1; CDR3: CASSGKTGAGGETQYF; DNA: TGCGCCAGCAGCGGAAAGACAGGGGCTGGAGGAGAGACCCAGTACTTC
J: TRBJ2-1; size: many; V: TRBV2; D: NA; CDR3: CASLTPSSYNEQFF; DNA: TGTGCCAGCCTGACCCCCAGCTCCTACAATGAGCAGTTCTTC
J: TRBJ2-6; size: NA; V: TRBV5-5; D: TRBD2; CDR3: CASSLGLGRVSGANVLTF; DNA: TGTGCCAGCAGCTTGGGCCTGGGGAGGGTTTCTGGGGCCAACGTCCTGACTTTC
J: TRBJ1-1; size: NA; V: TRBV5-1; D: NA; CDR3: CASSFSRTAATEAFF; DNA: TGCGCCAGCAGCTTCTCTCGGACAGCGGCCACTGAAGCTTTCTTT
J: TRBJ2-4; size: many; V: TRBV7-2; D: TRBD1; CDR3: CASSLEQGQGLQYF; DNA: TGTGCCAGCAGCCTCGAGCAGGGACAGGGGCTTCAGTACTTC
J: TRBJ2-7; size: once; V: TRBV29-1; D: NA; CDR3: CGVKQSLRYEQYF; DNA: TGCGGCGTCAAACAGTCCCTCCGTTACGAGCAGTACTTC
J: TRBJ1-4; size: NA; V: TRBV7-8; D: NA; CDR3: CASSLGRGLNEKLFF; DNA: TGTGCCAGCAGCTTAGGGCGGGGGCTGAATGAAAAACTGTTTTTT
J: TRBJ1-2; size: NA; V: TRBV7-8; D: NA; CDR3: CASSFEVIYGYTF; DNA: TGTGCCAGCAGCTTTGAGGTGATCTATGGCTACACCTTC
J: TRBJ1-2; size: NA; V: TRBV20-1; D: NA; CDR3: CSAWDGYGYTF; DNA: TGCAGTGCTTGGGATGGCTATGGCTACACCTTC
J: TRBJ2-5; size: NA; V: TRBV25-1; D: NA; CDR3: CASSEFSGQKTQYF; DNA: TGTGCCAGCAGTGAATTTTCAGGACAAAAGACCCAGTACTTC
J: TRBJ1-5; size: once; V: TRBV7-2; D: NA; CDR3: CASSETRGGQPQHF; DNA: TGTGCCAGCAGCGAGACCCGGGGAGGTCAGCCCCAGCATTTT
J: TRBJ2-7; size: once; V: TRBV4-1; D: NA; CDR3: CASSQRGTLNHEQYF; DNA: TGCGCCAGCAGCCAACGGGGCACCTTAAACCACGAGCAGTACTTC
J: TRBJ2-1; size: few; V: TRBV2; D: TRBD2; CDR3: CASSEQMGGNNEQFF; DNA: TGTGCCAGCAGTGAGCAGATGGGGGGGAACAATGAGCAGTTCTTC
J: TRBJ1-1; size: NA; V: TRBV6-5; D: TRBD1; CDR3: CASSSLDREAEAFF; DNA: TGTGCCAGCAGTTCCCTCGACAGGGAGGCTGAAGCTTTCTTT
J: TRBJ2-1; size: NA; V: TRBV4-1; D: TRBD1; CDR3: CASSQDGRGKETQFF; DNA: TGCGCCAGCAGCCAAGACGGCAGGGGGAAAGAGACCCAGTTCTTC
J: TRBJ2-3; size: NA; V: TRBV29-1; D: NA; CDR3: CSVSTGDTQYF; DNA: TGCAGCGTATCAACAGGGGATACGCAGTATTTT
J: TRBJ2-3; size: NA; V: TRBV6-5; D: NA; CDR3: CASSYRGEGTDTQYF; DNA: TGTGCCAGCAGTTACAGGGGGGAGGGCACAGATACGCAGTATTTT
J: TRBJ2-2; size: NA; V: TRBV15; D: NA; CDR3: CATSRVKTLNTGERFF; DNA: TGTGCCACCAGCAGAGTAAAGACACTCAACACCGGGGAGCGGTTTTTT
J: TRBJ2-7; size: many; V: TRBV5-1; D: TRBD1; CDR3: CASSPGAGQGSYEQYF; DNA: TGCGCCAGCAGCCCTGGAGCTGGACAGGGGTCCTACGAGCAGTACTTC
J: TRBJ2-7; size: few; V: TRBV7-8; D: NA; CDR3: CASSLRSRVYEQYF; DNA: TGTGCCAGCAGCCTCCGAAGTCGGGTCTACGAGCAGTACTTC